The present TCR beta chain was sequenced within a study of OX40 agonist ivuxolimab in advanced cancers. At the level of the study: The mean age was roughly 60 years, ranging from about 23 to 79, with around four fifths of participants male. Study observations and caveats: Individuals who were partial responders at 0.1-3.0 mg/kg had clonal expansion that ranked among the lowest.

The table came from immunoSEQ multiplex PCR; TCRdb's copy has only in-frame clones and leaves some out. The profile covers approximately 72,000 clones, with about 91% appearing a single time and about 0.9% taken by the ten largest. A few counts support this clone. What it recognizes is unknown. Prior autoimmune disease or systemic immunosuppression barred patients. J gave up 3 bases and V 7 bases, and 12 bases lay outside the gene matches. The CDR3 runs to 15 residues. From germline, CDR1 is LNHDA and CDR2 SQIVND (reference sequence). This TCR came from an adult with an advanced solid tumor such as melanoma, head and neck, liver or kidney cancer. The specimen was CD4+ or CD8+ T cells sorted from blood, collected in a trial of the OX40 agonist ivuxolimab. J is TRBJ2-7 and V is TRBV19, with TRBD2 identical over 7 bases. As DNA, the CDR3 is TGTGCCAGTACCCCTAGCGGAGGGGCTTACTACGAGCAGTACTTC. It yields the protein CASTPSGGAYYEQYF.